Sequencing of this T cell receptor (beta chain) was carried out in a study of shared clonotypes between healthy human individuals. Study outcomes and limitations: The authors sampled blood alone, and tissue repertoires likely differ. Clonotypes that were shared across a handful of donors made up around 5% of naive CD4 clonotypes. Few donors restricted represented genetic and exposure-history diversity.

Points on this clone: Its antigen is currently unknown.

The authors ran the assay at deep level. Assay: immunoSEQ multiplex PCR; the TCRdb copy retains only in-frame clones and omits some. Of roughly 590,000 clones listed, just under 97% are singletons. The naive CD8 subset, CD45RO-negative cells positively selected for CCR7, excluded terminally differentiated effector memory CD45RA+ cells. Trimming took 3 bases from V and 7 from J, leaving 11 bases between them. Per germline, CDR1 SGHRS and CDR2 YFSETQ. The CDR3 sequence is 12 residues long. The receptor's source is a woman in her thirties in good health. Specimen: naive CD8+ T cells sorted from blood. The V gene is TRBV5-1, the J gene TRBJ2-7; the D gene is possibly TRBD1 (6 bases). The CDR3 bases are TGCGCCAGCAGCTCCCGAACAGGGGAGCAGTACTTC. Its translation is CASSSRTGEQYF.